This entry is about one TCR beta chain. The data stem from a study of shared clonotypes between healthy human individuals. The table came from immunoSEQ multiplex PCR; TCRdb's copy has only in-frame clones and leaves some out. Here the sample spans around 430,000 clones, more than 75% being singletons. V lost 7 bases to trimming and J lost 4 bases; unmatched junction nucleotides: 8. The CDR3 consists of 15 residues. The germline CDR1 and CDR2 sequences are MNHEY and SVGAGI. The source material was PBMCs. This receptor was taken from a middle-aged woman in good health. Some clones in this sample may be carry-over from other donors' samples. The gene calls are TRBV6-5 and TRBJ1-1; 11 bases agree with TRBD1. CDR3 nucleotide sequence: TGTGCCAGCAATAAACCCGGGACAGGGGGCACTGAAGCTTTCTTT. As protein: CASNKPGTGGTEAFF.